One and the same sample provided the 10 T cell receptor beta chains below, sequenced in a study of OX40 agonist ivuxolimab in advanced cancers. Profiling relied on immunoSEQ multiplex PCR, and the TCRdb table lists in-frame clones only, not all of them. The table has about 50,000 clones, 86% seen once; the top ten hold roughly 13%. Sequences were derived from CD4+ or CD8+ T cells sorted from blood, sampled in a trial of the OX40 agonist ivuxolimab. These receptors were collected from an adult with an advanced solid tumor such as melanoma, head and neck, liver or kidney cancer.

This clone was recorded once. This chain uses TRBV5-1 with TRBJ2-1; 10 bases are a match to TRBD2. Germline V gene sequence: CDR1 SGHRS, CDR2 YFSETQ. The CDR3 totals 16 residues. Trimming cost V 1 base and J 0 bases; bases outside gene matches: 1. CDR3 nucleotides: TGCGCCAGCAGCTTGACTAGCGGGATCTCCTACAATGAGCAGTTCTTC. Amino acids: CASSLTSGISYNEQFF.

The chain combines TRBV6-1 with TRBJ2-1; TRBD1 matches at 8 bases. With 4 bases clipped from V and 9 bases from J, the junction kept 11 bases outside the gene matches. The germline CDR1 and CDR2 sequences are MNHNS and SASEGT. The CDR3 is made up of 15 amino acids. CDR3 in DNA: TGTGCCAGCAGTGTAGGACAGGGTTTGAGGATTGAGCAGTTCTTC. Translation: CASSVGQGLRIEQFF.

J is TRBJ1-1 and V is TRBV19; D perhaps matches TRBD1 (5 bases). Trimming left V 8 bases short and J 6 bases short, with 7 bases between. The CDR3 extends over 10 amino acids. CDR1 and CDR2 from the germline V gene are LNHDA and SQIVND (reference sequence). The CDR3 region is CASGDSEAFF. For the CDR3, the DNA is TGTGCCAGTGGGGACTCTGAAGCTTTCTTT.

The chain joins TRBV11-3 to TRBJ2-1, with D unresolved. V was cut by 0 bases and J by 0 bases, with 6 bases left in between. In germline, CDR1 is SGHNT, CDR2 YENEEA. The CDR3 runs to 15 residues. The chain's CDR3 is CASSLDGTSYNEQFF. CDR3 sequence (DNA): TGTGCCAGCAGCTTAGATGGAACCTCCTACAATGAGCAGTTCTTC.

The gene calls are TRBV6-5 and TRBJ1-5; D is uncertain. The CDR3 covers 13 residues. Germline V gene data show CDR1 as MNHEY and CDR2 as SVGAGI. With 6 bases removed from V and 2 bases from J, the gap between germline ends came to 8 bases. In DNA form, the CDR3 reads TGTGCCAGCAGCTACGGGGGCAATCAGCCCCAGCATTTT. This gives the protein CASSYGGNQPQHF.

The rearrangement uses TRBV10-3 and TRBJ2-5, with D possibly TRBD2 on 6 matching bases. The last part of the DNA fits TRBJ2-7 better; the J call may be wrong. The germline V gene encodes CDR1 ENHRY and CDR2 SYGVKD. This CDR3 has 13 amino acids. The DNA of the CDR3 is TGTGCCATCGGGGGGAAAGGTTCCTACGAGCAGTACTTC. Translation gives CAIGGKGSYEQYF.

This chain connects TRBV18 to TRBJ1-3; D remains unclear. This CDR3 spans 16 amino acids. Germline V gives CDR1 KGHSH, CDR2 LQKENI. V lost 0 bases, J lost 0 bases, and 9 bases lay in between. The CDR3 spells CASSPPTTGSGNTIYF. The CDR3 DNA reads TGTGCCAGCTCACCACCAACGACTGGCTCTGGAAACACCATATATTTT.

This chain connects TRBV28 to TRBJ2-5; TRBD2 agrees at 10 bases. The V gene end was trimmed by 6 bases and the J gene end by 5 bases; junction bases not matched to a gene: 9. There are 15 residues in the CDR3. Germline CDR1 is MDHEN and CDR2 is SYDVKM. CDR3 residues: CASRNSGRLFETQYF. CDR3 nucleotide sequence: TGTGCCAGCAGAAATAGCGGGAGGTTGTTTGAGACCCAGTACTTC.

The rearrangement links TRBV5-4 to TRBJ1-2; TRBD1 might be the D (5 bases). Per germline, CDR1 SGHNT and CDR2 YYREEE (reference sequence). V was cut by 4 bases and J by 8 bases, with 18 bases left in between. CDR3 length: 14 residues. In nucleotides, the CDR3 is TGTGCCAGCAGCGGGGGGACGGGAGTGGGAGGCTACACCTTC. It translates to CASSGGTGVGGYTF.

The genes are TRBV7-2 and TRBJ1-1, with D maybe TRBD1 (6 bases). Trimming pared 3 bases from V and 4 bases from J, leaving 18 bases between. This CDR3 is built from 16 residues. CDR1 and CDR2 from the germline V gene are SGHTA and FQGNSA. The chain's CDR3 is CASSFRQAQLSTEAFF. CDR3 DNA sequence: TGTGCCAGCAGCTTTCGACAGGCCCAGTTGAGCACTGAAGCTTTCTTT.